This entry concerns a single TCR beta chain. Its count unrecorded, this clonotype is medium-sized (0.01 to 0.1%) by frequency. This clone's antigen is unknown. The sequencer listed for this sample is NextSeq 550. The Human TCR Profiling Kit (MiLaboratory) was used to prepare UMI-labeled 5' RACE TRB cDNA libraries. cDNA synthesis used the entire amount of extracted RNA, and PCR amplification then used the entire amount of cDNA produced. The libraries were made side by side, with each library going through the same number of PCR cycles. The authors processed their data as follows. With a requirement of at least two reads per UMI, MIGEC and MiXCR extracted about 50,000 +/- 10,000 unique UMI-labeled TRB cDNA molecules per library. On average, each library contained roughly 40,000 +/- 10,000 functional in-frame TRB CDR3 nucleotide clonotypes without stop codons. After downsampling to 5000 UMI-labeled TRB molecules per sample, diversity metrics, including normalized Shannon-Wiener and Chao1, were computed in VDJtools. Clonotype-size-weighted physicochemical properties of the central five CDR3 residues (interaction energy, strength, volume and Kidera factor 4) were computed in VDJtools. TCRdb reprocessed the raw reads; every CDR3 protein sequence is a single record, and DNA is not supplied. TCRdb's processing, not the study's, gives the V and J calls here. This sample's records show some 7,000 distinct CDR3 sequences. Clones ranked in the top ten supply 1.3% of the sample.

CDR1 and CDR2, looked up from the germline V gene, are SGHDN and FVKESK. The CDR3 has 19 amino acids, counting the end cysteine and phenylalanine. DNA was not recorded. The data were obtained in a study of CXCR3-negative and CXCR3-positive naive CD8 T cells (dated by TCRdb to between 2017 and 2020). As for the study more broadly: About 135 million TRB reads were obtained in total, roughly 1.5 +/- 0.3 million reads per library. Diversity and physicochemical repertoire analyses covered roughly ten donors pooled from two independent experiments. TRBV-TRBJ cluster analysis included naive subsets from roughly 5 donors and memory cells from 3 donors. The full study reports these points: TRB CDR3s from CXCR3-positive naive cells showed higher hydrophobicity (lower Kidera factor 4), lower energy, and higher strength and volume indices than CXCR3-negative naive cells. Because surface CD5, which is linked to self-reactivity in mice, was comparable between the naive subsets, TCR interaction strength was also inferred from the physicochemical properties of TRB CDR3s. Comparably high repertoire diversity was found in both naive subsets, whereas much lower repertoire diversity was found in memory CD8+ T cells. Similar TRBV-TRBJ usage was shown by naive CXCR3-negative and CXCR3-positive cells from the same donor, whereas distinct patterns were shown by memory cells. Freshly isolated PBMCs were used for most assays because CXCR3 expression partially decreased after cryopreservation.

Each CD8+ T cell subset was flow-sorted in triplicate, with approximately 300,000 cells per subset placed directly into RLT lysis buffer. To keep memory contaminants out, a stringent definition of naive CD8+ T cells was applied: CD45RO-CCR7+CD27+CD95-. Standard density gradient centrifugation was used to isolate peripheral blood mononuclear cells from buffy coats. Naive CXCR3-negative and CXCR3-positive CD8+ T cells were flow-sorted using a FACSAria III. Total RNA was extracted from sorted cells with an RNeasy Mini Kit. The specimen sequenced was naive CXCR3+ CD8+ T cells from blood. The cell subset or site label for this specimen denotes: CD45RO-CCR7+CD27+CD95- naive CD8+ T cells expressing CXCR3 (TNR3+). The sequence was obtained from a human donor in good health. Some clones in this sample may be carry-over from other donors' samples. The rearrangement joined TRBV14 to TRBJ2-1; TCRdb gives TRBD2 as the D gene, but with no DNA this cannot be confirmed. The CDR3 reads CASSTGPYDTPAAYNEQFF.